This T cell receptor beta chain was found in a study of blood T cell repertoires in COVID-19. The overall study: From the United States, Italy and Spain came samples of acute and convalescent COVID-19. The cDNA or gDNA used as material had been derived from T cells, B-cell-depleted T cells, or PBMCs.

The V gene's germline CDR1 is MDHEN and CDR2 SYDVKM. The V end was cut by 0 bases, the J end by 3 bases, with 6 bases between. The CDR3 has 13 amino acids. In the original processing: Reference gene primer amplification yielded estimated nucleated cell counts. Libraries were prepared by immunoSEQ multiplex PCR; TCRdb keeps only in-frame clonotypes and omits some of them. V and J calls plus clone size are reproduced from that table; the DNA served to infer D and trimming. The sample carries under 150,000 clones, approximately 90% recorded once. The chain carries TRBV28 and TRBJ2-7; D perhaps matches TRBD2 (6 bases). The clonotype originates from a woman between 45 and 65 years old with acute or convalescent COVID-19. Sequenced: peripheral blood. The CDR3 DNA reads as TGTGCCAGCAGTTTATGGGGGGGCTACGAGCAGTACTTC. Translating it yields CASSLWGGYEQYF.